This T cell receptor (beta chain) is from a study of glioma-infiltrating T cells. Study-level results: Above-expected tissue-blood divergence occurred in all gliomas, most in low-grade ones. Very few CDR3 sequences were shared between tissue and blood.

Worth noting for this clonotype: Its cognate antigen is unknown.

The iRepertoire nested amplicon-rescue multiplex PCR amplified TCR alpha and beta CDR3s from RNA. Input was roughly 95-450 ng of tissue mRNA or PBMC total RNA. TCRdb passed the multiplex PCR reads through MiXCR, listing each CDR3 protein once. Of about 140,000 distinct CDR3 sequences detected, roughly two fifths appear once; the ten largest clones hold around 20%. Germline lookup yields CDR1 MGHRA and CDR2 YSYEKL. This CDR3 comprises 17 residues. Trimming took 0 bases from V and 0 from J; bases not matched to a gene: 7. This TCR derives from a human donor with low-grade glioma or glioblastoma, undergoing nonglioma brain surgery, or in good health (not recorded which). This sequence joins TRBV4-1 and TRBJ1-1; 7 bases line up with TRBD1. Sample: glioma tissue, nonneoplastic brain tissue, or PBMCs (not recorded which). CDR3 amino acids: CASSQDGTEYLNTEAFF. The CDR3 nucleotides read TGCGCCAGCAGCCAAGATGGGACAGAATACCTGAACACTGAAGCTTTCTTT.